This is a list of T cell receptor beta chains from one sample in a study of shared clonotypes between healthy human individuals. Profiling relied on immunoSEQ multiplex PCR, and the TCRdb table lists in-frame clones only, not all of them. Seen here are roughly 2,000,000 clones, just under 95% observed once, and the top ten hold under 2%. Sequencing was done on a sample of naive CD8+ T cells from PBMCs. The receptors come from a young man in good health. Some clones in this sample may be carry-over from other donors' samples. CDR3s include the opening cysteine and the closing phenylalanine or tryptophan. The D gene is left open where the match is weak. Some rows have no size entry. The others give once, few or many, or a class for an expanded clone.

CASSHRVYEQYF TGTGCCAGCAGCCACCGCGTCTACGAGCAGTACTTC TRBJ2-7 NA TRBV7-9 NA
CSVVLDREGLTGELFF TGCAGCGTTGTTCTGGACAGGGAGGGCCTCACCGGGGAGCTGTTTTTT TRBJ2-2 NA TRBV29-1 NA
CASRIAGAGNEQFF TGTGCCAGCAGAATAGCGGGAGCGGGAAATGAGCAGTTCTTC TRBJ2-1 TRBD2 TRBV28 NA
CASSHVPGTSGGTGELFF TGCGCCAGCAGCCACGTTCCCGGGACTAGCGGGGGCACCGGGGAGCTGTTTTTT TRBJ2-2 TRBD2 TRBV4-1 NA
CASSPTHGHVEQYF TGCGCCAGCAGTCCTACCCACGGGCATGTCGAGCAGTACTTC TRBJ2-7 NA TRBV4-3 once
CASSLMGAFGYTF TGTGCCAGCAGCCTAATGGGGGCCTTCGGCTACACCTTC TRBJ1-2 NA TRBV28 NA
CASSPPVIQGYGTQYF TGTGCCAGCAGTCCACCGGTAATACAGGGATACGGTACGCAGTATTTT TRBJ2-3 NA TRBV28 NA
CASSSTSLGKNRYEQYF TGTGCCAGCAGCTCCACCTCCCTCGGGAAAAACCGATACGAGCAGTACTTC TRBJ2-7 NA TRBV7-9 NA
CASTSEFGNGYTF TGTGCCAGCACCTCCGAATTTGGGAACGGCTACACCTTC TRBJ1-2 NA TRBV5-4 NA
CASSVDHGTYEQYF TGTGCCAGCAGCGTCGACCATGGGACCTACGAGCAGTACTTC TRBJ2-7 NA TRBV9 NA
CASSDQFQDENEQYF TGTGCCAGCAGTGACCAGTTCCAGGATGAAAACGAGCAGTACTTC TRBJ2-7 NA TRBV2 NA
CASSERQGLVSNQPQHF TGTGCCAGCAGTGAACGGCAGGGGCTAGTTAGCAATCAGCCCCAGCATTTT TRBJ1-5 NA TRBV2 few
CAWSAGETEAFF TGTGCCTGGAGTGCGGGGGAAACTGAAGCTTTCTTT TRBJ1-1 NA TRBV30 NA
CASSTNSETQYF TGTGCCAGCAGCACAAACTCGGAGACCCAGTACTTC TRBJ2-5 NA TRBV7-3 NA
CASSQGQMNTEAFF TGTGCCAGCAGCCAAGGACAGATGAACACTGAAGCTTTCTTT TRBJ1-1 NA TRBV7-8 NA
CASSSTVSYEQYF TGTGCCAGCAGCTCTACAGTATCCTACGAGCAGTACTTC TRBJ2-7 NA TRBV7-9 NA
CASSDMDRLYQPQHF TGTGCCAGCAGTGACATGGACCGTTTGTATCAGCCCCAGCATTTT TRBJ1-5 NA TRBV6-4 NA
CASSFRGTEAFF TGTGCCAGCAGCTTCAGGGGGACTGAAGCTTTCTTT TRBJ1-1 TRBD1 TRBV5-8 NA
CASSSAPGAYEQYF TGTGCCAGCAGCTCAGCCCCCGGCGCCTACGAGCAGTACTTC TRBJ2-7 NA TRBV7-9 NA
CASSGNAGTDDTDTQYF TGTGCCAGCAGTGGGAACGCCGGGACAGATGACACAGATACGCAGTATTTT TRBJ2-3 TRBD1 TRBV6-4 NA
CASRGYEQYF TGTGCCAGCAGGGGATACGAGCAGTACTTC TRBJ2-7 NA TRBV2 NA
CASSQNRIAGVNYEQFF TGCGCCAGCAGCCAAAACAGAATAGCGGGAGTTAATTATGAGCAGTTCTTC TRBJ2-1 TRBD2 TRBV4-1 NA
CASSFSRDSKEAFF TGTGCCAGCAGTTTCTCCCGGGACAGCAAAGAAGCTTTCTTT TRBJ1-1 TRBD1 TRBV28 few
CASSHLETQYF TGTGCCAGCAGTCACCTGGAGACCCAGTACTTC TRBJ2-5 NA TRBV6-6 NA
CASSQFGTGGEQYF TGTGCCAGCAGCCAATTTGGGACAGGGGGCGAGCAGTACTTC TRBJ2-7 TRBD1 TRBV16 NA
CASKMGITYEQYF TGCGCCAGCAAAATGGGGATCACCTACGAGCAGTACTTC TRBJ2-7 NA TRBV5-1 NA
CASSLDYGGSAGELFF TGTGCCAGCAGCTTAGATTATGGGGGTTCGGCCGGGGAGCTGTTTTTT TRBJ2-2 NA TRBV11-3 NA
CASSFELAGSYEQYF TGTGCCAGCAGCTTTGAACTAGCGGGATCCTACGAGCAGTACTTC TRBJ2-7 TRBD2 TRBV5-5 NA
CASKGQGGPYEQYF TGTGCCAGCAAGGGGCAGGGTGGACCCTACGAGCAGTACTTC TRBJ2-7 NA TRBV25-1 NA
CSVTGGNIYGYTF TGCAGCGTGACAGGGGGAAACATATATGGCTACACCTTC TRBJ1-2 TRBD1 TRBV29-1 NA
CSVELDNYGNTIYF TGCAGCGTTGAATTGGACAACTATGGAAACACCATATATTTT TRBJ1-3 NA TRBV29-1 NA
CASSQPSGVGYEQYF TGTGCCAGCAGCCAACCTAGCGGGGTAGGTTACGAGCAGTACTTC TRBJ2-7 TRBD2 TRBV14 NA
CASMVGNTEAFF TGTGCCAGCATGGTCGGAAACACTGAAGCTTTCTTT TRBJ1-1 NA TRBV25-1 NA
CASSPRDASYEQYF TGTGCCAGCAGTCCCCGGGACGCCTCCTACGAGCAGTACTTC TRBJ2-7 NA TRBV28 NA
CASAPSGARETQYF TGTGCCAGCGCCCCTAGCGGGGCCCGGGAGACCCAGTACTTC TRBJ2-5 TRBD2 TRBV7-3 NA
CASSPGTAQETQYF TGTGCCAGCAGCCCCGGGACAGCTCAAGAGACCCAGTACTTC TRBJ2-5 TRBD1 TRBV7-2 NA
CAWSVQGYRNPYEQYF TGTGCCTGGAGTGTACAGGGATACAGGAACCCCTACGAGCAGTACTTC TRBJ2-7 NA TRBV30 NA
CATSRDDSPAYEQYF TGTGCCACCAGCAGAGATGATAGCCCTGCCTACGAGCAGTACTTC TRBJ2-7 NA TRBV15 NA
CASSQGGNTEAFF TGCGCCAGCAGCCAAGGGGGTAACACTGAAGCTTTCTTT TRBJ1-1 NA TRBV4-1 NA
CASSTQTGMRSGNTIYF TGTGCCAGCAGCACCCAAACAGGGATGAGGTCTGGAAACACCATATATTTT TRBJ1-3 NA TRBV7-9 NA
CASSSKTGLETQYF TGTGCCAGCAGCTCTAAGACAGGGTTAGAGACCCAGTACTTC TRBJ2-5 TRBD1 TRBV11-1 NA
CASSVWHLGGDMNTEAFF TGTGCCAGCAGTGTTTGGCACTTAGGGGGAGACATGAACACTGAAGCTTTCTTT TRBJ1-1 NA TRBV6-1 NA